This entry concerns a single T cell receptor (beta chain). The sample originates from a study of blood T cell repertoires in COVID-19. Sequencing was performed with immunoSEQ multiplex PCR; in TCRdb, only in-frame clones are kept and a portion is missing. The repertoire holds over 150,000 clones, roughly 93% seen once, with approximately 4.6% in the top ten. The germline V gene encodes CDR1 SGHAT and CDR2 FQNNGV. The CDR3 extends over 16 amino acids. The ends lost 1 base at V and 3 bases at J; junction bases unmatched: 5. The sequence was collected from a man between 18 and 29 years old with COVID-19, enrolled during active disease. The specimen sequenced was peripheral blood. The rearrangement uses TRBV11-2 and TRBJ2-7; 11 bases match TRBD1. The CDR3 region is CASSLVGQGALYEQYF. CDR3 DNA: TGTGCCAGCAGCTTAGTCGGACAGGGGGCTCTCTACGAGCAGTACTTC.